This T cell receptor (beta chain) came from a study of response to subunit inactivated influenza vaccine. This clonotype came up a few times. The antigen is not known. Germline V gene lookup returns CDR1 SEHNR and CDR2 FQNEAQ (reference sequence). The CDR3 sequence is 15 residues long. V dropped 5 bases and J dropped 2; count of bases not matched to a gene: 6. TCRdb processed the RT-PCR reads anew with MiXCR; each CDR3 protein has one entry. The sample lists about 570,000 distinct CDR3 sequences, about 11% seen once, with approximately 10% in the top ten. Study results and caveats: Each seasonal influenza vaccination recruits few new T cells, the authors suggested.

Separately, the same data were catalogued under a study of T cells expressing NK-cell markers. That source adds: Beta-chain TCR cDNA was generated via 5'RACE template switching with UMIs. There were seven HCMV-seropositive donors and one seronegative donor among the eight sequenced. CD8+ T cells in six donors included dominant NKG2C+ clonotypes at about 1.0-8%. Once again these clonotypes came out on top in the CD3+CD56-NKG2C+ fraction of several donors.

Specimen: PBMCs from blood, collected on the day of vaccination. This receptor was identified in a middle-aged man who received an inactivated influenza vaccine. The chain recombines TRBV7-9 with TRBJ1-2; 9 nucleotides align to TRBD1. CDR3 region: CASSPSGQGNYGYTF. DNA of the CDR3: TGTGCCAGCAGCCCCTCCGGACAGGGGAACTATGGCTACACCTTC. Combining the CDR3 with reference TRBV7-9 and TRBJ1-2 gives the whole variable domain DTGVSQNPRHKITKRGQNVTFRCDPISEHNRLYWYRQTLGQGPEFLTYFQNEAQLEKSRLLSDRFSAERPKGSFSTLEIQRTEQGDSAMYLCASSPSGQGNYGYTFGSGTRLTVV.